This TCR beta chain originates from a study of blood T cells in healthy people across ages. On this clonotype itself: What it recognizes is unknown.

Study observations and caveats: More naive CD4+ cells and higher diversity marked long-lived donors relative to aged donors.

This CDR3 has 15 amino acids. V dropped 7 bases and J dropped 4; count of bases not matched to a gene: 9. Then a second PCR, running about 7 to 11 cycles, was carried out with a sample-barcoded 5' primer and a J-beta primer mix. MiXCR, run by TCRdb on the 5' RACE reads, gives a single entry per CDR3 protein. Among more than 500,000 distinct CDR3 sequences listed, around 27% were seen once. Extractions gave at least 5.5 micrograms of total RNA per sample. Separately, the same data were catalogued under a study of T cells of mothers and their children.

The clonotype originates from a boy between 2 and 15 years old in good health. The sequencing input was blood. The chain couples TRBV12-3 or TRBV12-4 to TRBJ2-2; 7 bases are a match to TRBD2. Here the CDR3 reads CASNSPGLPTGELFF. The CDR3 region has the DNA TGTGCCAGCAACTCGCCGGGACTACCCACCGGGGAGCTGTTTTTT.